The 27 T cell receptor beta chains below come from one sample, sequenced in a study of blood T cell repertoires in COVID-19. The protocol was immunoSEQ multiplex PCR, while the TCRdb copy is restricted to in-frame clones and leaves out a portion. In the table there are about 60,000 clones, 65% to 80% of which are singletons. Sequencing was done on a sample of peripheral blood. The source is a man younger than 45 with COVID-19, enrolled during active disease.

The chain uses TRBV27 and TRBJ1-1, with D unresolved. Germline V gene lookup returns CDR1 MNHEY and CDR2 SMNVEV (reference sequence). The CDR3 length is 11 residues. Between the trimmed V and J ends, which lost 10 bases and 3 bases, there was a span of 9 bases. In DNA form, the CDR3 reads TGTGCCACACAAAATTACACTGAAGCTTTCTTT. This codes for CATQNYTEAFF.

This chain's CDR3 is CASSLRESYEQYF. The CDR3 DNA sequence: TGCGCCAGCAGCCTAAGAGAAAGTTACGAGCAGTACTTC. The rearrangement joins TRBV4-3 to TRBJ2-7; no clear D. Germline V gene lookup returns CDR1 LGHNA and CDR2 YSLEER. The CDR3 consists of 13 residues. V was pared by 4 bases and J by 4 bases, with 11 bases between.

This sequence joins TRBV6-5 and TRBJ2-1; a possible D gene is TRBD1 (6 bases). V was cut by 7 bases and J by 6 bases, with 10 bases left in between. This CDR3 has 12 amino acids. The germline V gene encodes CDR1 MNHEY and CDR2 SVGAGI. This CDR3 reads CASTQGSNEQFF. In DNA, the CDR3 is TGTGCCAGCACCCAGGGGAGCAATGAGCAGTTCTTC.

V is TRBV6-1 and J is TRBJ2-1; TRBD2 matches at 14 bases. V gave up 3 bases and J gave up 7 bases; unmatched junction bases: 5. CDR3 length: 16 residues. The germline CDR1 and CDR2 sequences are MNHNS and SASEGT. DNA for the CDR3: TGTGCCAGCAGTGACCCGGGACTAGCGGGGGAGAATGAGCAGTTCTTC. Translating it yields CASSDPGLAGENEQFF.

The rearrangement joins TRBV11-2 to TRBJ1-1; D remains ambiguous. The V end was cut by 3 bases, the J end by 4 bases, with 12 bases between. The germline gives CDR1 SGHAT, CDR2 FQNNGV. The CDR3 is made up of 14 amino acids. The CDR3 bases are TGTGCCAGCAGCTTTGGCCAGGTGGGCACTGAAGCTTTCTTT. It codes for CASSFGQVGTEAFF.

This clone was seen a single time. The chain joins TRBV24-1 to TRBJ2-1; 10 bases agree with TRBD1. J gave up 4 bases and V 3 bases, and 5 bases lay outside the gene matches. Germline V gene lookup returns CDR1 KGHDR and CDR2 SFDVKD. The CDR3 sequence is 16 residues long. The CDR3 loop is CATSDPGTGEYNEQFF. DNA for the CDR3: TGTGCCACCAGTGATCCCGGGACAGGGGAATACAATGAGCAGTTCTTC.

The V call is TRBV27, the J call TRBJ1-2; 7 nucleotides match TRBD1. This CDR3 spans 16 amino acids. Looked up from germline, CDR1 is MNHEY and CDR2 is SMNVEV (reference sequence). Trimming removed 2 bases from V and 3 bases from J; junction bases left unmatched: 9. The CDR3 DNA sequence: TGTGCCAGCAGTTTAAAATTCACAGGGGAATACTATGGCTACACCTTC. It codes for CASSLKFTGEYYGYTF.

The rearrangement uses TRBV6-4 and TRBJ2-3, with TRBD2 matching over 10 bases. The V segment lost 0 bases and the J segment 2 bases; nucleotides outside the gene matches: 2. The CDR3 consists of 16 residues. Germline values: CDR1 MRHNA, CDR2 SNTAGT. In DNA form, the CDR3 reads TGTGCCAGCAGTGACTCCAGCGGGGGGGCCACAGATACGCAGTATTTT. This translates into CASSDSSGGATDTQYF.

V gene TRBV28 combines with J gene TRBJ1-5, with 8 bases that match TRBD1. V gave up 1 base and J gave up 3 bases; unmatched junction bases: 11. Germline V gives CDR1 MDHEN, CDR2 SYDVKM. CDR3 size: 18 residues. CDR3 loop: CASSLSPQGAIVNQPQHF. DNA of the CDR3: TGTGCCAGCAGTTTATCCCCCCAGGGGGCGATTGTCAATCAGCCCCAGCATTTT.

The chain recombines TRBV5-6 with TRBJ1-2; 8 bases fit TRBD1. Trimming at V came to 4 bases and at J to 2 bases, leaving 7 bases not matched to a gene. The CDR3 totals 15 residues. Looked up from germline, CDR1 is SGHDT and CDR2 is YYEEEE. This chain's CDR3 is CASSPLTGGNYGYTF. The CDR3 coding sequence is TGTGCCAGCAGCCCCTTAACAGGGGGAAACTATGGCTACACCTTC.

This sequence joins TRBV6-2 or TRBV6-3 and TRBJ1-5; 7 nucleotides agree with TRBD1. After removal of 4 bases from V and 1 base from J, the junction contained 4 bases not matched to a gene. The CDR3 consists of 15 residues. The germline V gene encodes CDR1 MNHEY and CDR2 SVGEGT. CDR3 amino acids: CASSSRQGSNQPQHF. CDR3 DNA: TGTGCCAGCAGTTCGAGACAGGGAAGCAATCAGCCCCAGCATTTT.

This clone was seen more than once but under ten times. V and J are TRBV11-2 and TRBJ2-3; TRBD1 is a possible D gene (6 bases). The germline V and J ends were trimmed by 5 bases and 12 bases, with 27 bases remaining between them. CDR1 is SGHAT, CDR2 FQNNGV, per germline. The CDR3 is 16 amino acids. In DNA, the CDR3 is TGTGCCAGCAGCCCCCTCCGGGACATACACATACGGGCACAGTATTTT. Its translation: CASSPLRDIHIRAQYF.

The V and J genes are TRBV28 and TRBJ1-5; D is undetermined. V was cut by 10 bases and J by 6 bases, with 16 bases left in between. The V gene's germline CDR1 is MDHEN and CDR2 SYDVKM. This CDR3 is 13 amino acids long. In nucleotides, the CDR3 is TGTGCCACCGTCCCCCCCTCGGGTCAGCCCCAGCATTTT. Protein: CATVPPSGQPQHF. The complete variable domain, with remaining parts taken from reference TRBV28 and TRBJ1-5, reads DVKVTQSSRYLVKRTGEKVFLECVQDMDHENMFWYRQDPGLGLRLIYFSYDVKMKEKGDIPEGYSVSREKKERFSLILESASTNQTSMYLCATVPPSGQPQHFGDGTRLSIL.

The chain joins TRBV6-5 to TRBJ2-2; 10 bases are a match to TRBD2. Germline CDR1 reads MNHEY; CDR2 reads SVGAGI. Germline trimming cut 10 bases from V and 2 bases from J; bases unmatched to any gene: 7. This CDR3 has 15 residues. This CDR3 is CATSGLAVNTGELFF. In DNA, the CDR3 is TGTGCCACTTCAGGACTAGCGGTAAACACCGGGGAGCTGTTTTTT.

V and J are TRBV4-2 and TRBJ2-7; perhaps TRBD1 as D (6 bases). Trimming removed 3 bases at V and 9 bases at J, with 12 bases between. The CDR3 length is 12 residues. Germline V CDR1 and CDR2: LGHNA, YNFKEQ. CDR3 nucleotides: TGTGCCAGCAGCCAGAACAGGGTGGTGCAGTACTTC. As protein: CASSQNRVVQYF.

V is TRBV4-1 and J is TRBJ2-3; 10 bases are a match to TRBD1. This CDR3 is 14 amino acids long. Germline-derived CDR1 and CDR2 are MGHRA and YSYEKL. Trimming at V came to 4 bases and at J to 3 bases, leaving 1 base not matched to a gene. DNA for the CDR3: TGCGCCAGCAGCCCGGGACAGGGGACAGATACGCAGTATTTT. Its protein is CASSPGQGTDTQYF.

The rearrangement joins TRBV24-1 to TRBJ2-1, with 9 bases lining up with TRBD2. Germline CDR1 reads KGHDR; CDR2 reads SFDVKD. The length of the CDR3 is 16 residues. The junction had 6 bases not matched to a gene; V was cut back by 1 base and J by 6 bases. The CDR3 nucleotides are TGTGCCACCAGTGATTTCGGGACTAGCAGACTCAATGAGCAGTTCTTC. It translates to CATSDFGTSRLNEQFF.

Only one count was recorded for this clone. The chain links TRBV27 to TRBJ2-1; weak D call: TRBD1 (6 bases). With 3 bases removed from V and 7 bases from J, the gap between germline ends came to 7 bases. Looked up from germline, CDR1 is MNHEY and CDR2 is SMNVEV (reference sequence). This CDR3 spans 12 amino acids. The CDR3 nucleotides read TGTGCCAGCAGTTTGGACAGTAATGAGCAGTTCTTC. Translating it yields CASSLDSNEQFF.

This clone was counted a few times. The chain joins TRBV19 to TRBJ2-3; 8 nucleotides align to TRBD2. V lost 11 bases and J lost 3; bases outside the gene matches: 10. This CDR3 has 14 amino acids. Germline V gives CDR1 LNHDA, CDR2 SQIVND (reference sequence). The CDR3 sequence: CASRVAGPTDTQYF. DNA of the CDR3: TGTGCCTCCAGGGTAGCGGGGCCGACAGATACGCAGTATTTT.

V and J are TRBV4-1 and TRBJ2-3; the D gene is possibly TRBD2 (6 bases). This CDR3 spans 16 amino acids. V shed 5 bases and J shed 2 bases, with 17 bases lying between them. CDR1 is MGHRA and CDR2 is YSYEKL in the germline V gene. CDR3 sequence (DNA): TGCGCCAGCAGCTACCGTCCGGGACTCGACACAGATACGCAGTATTTT. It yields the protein CASSYRPGLDTDTQYF.

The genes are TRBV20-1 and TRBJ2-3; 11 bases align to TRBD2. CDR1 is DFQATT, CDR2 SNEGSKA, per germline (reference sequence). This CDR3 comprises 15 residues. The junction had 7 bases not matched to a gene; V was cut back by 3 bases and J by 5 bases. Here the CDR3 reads CSASQAGLAGDTQYF. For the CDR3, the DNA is TGCAGTGCTAGTCAAGCAGGACTAGCGGGAGATACGCAGTATTTT.

CDR3 sequence: CASSYRGQFNSPLHF. CDR3 nucleotides: TGTGCCAGCAGTTATAGGGGACAGTTTAATTCACCCCTCCACTTT. The chain joins TRBV6-5 to TRBJ1-6; 7 bases agree with TRBD1. The CDR3 is 15 residues long. J gave up 6 bases and V 3 bases, and 5 bases lay outside the gene matches. CDR1 MNHEY and CDR2 SVGAGI come from the germline V gene.

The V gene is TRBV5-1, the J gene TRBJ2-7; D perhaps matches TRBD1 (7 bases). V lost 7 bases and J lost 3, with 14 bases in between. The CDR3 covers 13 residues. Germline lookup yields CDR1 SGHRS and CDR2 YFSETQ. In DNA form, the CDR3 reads TGCGCCAGCGGGACTTCAGGGGGCTACGAGCAGTACTTC. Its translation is CASGTSGGYEQYF.

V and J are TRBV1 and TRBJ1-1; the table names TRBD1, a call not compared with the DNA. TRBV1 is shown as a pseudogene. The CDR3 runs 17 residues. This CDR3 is CTSSRTGGSAMNTEAFF. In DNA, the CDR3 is TGCACCAGCAGCCGTACAGGGGGGTCAGCTATGAACACTGAAGCTTTCTTT.

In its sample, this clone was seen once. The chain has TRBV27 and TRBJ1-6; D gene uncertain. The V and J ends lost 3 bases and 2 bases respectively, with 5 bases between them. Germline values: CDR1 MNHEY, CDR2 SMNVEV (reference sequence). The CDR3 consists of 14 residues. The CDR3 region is CASSFQTYNSPLHF. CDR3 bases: TGTGCCAGCAGTTTCCAGACCTATAATTCACCCCTCCACTTT.

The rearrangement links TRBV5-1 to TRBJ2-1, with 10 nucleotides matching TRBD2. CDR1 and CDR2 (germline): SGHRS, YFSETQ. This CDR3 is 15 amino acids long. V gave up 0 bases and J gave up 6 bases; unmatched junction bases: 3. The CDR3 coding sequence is TGCGCCAGCAGCTTGGACCTAGCGGGGGCCAATGAGCAGTTCTTC. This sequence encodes CASSLDLAGANEQFF.

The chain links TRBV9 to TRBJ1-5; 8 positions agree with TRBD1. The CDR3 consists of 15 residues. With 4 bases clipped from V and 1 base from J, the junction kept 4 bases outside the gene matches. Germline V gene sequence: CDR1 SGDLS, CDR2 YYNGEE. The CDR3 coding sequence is TGTGCCAGCAGCCCCAGGGGGCGAAGCAATCAGCCCCAGCATTTT. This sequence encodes CASSPRGRSNQPQHF.